The next 10 T cell receptor beta chains were all read from a single sample in a study of cytomegalovirus exposure and HLA in healthy donors. This PCR relied on a set of 60 Vbeta primers and 13 Jbeta primers. Produced via immunoSEQ multiplex PCR; TCRdb's table is partial and in-frame only. Among some 130,000 clones listed, around 83% were seen once. Sequencing input: PBMCs. The receptors here all came from a male donor in good health and CMV-seropositive.

This sequence joins TRBV9 and TRBJ2-2, with 9 bases that match TRBD2. Germline V gene data show CDR1 as SGDLS and CDR2 as YYNGEE. There are 18 residues in the CDR3. The V gene end was trimmed by 4 bases and the J gene end by 0 bases; junction bases not matched to a gene: 10. The CDR3 reads CASSPSGTSMTNTGELFF. CDR3 sequence (DNA): TGTGCCAGCAGCCCCTCCGGGACTAGCATGACGAACACCGGGGAGCTGTTTTTT.

The rearrangement links TRBV28 to TRBJ2-7, with TRBD1 matching 10 bases. V lost 6 bases, J lost 2 bases, and 16 bases stayed unmatched. CDR3 length: 18 residues. Looked up from germline, CDR1 is MDHEN and CDR2 is SYDVKM. CDR3 in DNA: TGTGCCAGCAGACCCTATTACCGGGACAGGGGAGATCCCTACGAGCAGTACTTC. Its protein product is CASRPYYRDRGDPYEQYF.

The rearrangement uses TRBV28 and TRBJ2-7; 11 positions match TRBD2. Germline CDR1 reads MDHEN; CDR2 reads SYDVKM. With 3 bases clipped from V and 6 bases from J, the junction kept 4 bases outside the gene matches. This CDR3 comprises 14 residues. As DNA, the CDR3 is TGTGCCAGCAGTTTTTTAGCGGGAGGGGGCGAGCAGTACTTC. It specifies CASSFLAGGGEQYF.

The rearrangement links TRBV2 to TRBJ2-1; D gene ambiguous. Trimming removed 2 bases from V and 8 bases from J, with 10 bases in between. Germline CDR1 SNHLY, CDR2 FYNNEI. This CDR3 has 13 amino acids. The CDR3: CASSELVSDEQFF. The CDR3 nucleotides read TGTGCCAGCAGTGAACTAGTTTCCGATGAGCAGTTCTTC.

V and J are TRBV9 and TRBJ2-5, with 8 bases fitting TRBD2. The CDR3 is 15 amino acids. Looked up from germline, CDR1 is SGDLS and CDR2 is YYNGEE. V shed 0 bases, J shed 5 bases, and the junction held 6 bases outside the gene matches. The CDR3 reads CASSVGPGGGETQYF. The DNA for the CDR3 is TGTGCCAGCAGCGTAGGACCGGGAGGGGGGGAGACCCAGTACTTC.

The chain links TRBV14 to TRBJ2-1; the match to TRBD2 covers 8 bases. The trim removed 4 bases at V and 0 bases at J, leaving 5 bases unmatched. The CDR3 spans 16 residues. The germline V gene has CDR1 SGHDN and CDR2 FVKESK. CDR3 in DNA: TGTGCCAGCAGCCTAGCGGGATGGAGCTCCTACAATGAGCAGTTCTTC. This encodes CASSLAGWSSYNEQFF.

The rearrangement joins TRBV19 to TRBJ1-5, with TRBD1 identical over 8 bases. Per the germline V gene, CDR1 is LNHDA and CDR2 is SQIVND (reference sequence). The CDR3 sequence is 15 residues long. Trimming at V came to 4 bases and at J to 6 bases, leaving 8 bases not matched to a gene. CDR3 bases: TGTGCCAGTAGTACCCTTGGACAGGGAAGTCAGCCCCAGCATTTT. This gives the protein CASSTLGQGSQPQHF.

This clone was recorded once. The CDR3 loop is CSVEGGSNYGYTF. CDR3 nucleotide sequence: TGCAGCGTTGAGGGAGGCTCTAACTATGGCTACACCTTC. This chain connects TRBV29-1 to TRBJ1-2, with D unclear. Trimming took 3 bases from V and 0 from J, leaving 8 bases between them. CDR3 length equals 13 residues. The V gene's germline CDR1 is SQVTM and CDR2 ANQGSEA.

This chain's CDR3 is CASSIRDIRVNEQFF. DNA of the CDR3: TGTGCCAGCAGCATCCGGGACATCCGGGTCAATGAGCAGTTCTTC. J is TRBJ2-1 and V is TRBV13; possibly TRBD1 for D (6 bases). Looked up from germline, CDR1 is PRHDT and CDR2 is FYEKMQ (reference sequence). The CDR3 runs 15 residues. The germline V and J ends were trimmed by 5 bases and 6 bases, with 17 bases remaining between them. The full variable domain, in which reference TRBV13 and TRBJ2-1 provide the parts outside the CDR3, is AAGVIQSPRHLIKEKRETATLKCYPIPRHDTVYWYQQGPGQDPQFLISFYEKMQSDKGSIPDRFSAQQFSDYHSELNMSSLELGDSALYFCASSIRDIRVNEQFFGPGTRLTVL.

The V call is TRBV4-2, the J call TRBJ2-7; 8 bases map to TRBD2. Per the germline V gene, CDR1 is LGHNA and CDR2 is YNFKEQ. Losses at the gene ends were 0 bases for V and 6 bases for J; bases not matched to a gene: 7. The length of the CDR3 is 15 residues. CDR3 DNA: TGTGCCAGCAGCCAAGAAGCGGGGGCCCCCTCCGAGCAGTACTTC. This translates into CASSQEAGAPSEQYF.